Each of the 10 T cell receptor beta chains below was sequenced from the same sample in a study of T cells in Graves' hyperthyroidism and ophthalmopathy. TCR beta CDR3 region amplification was performed from RNA transcripts. A set of HTBI primers served as the primers for a first-round RT-PCR of the TCR CDR3. TCRdb ran MiXCR on the multiplex PCR reads and lists one entry per CDR3 protein. The table has hundreds of thousands of distinct CDR3 sequences, less than 25% seen once. What was sequenced was blood. The receptors come from a woman aged 25 to 39 with Graves' ophthalmopathy.

This sequence joins TRBV15 and TRBJ1-1; no clear D. CDR1 and CDR2 from the germline V gene are LNHNV and YYDKDF (reference sequence). The CDR3 runs to 14 residues. V lost 0 bases, J lost 4 bases, and 9 bases lay in between. In nucleotides, the CDR3 is TGTGCCACCAGCAGAGATCGGATATTCACTGAAGCTTTCTTT. Its translation: CATSRDRIFTEAFF. Full variable domain (outside the CDR3, taken from reference TRBV15 and TRBJ1-1): DAMVIQNPRYQVTQFGKPVTLSCSQTLNHNVMYWYQQKSSQAPKLLFHYYDKDFNNEADTPDNFQSRRPNTSFCFLDIRSPGLGDTAMYLCATSRDRIFTEAFFGQGTRLTVV.

This clonotype was counted many times. This chain joins TRBV29-1 and TRBJ2-5, with TRBD1 identical over 7 bases. V was clipped by 2 bases and J by 2 bases; unmatched bases: 5. The CDR3 sequence is 14 residues long. CDR1 is SQVTM and CDR2 is ANQGSEA in the germline V gene. The CDR3 nucleotides read TGCAGCGTTGAATTGACAGGGTTGCAAGAGACCCAGTACTTC. This translates into CSVELTGLQETQYF.

J is TRBJ1-1 and V is TRBV7-6; 7 bases map to TRBD1. Germline V lookup: CDR1 SGHVS, CDR2 FNYEAQ. This CDR3 spans 15 amino acids. Trimming at V came to 4 bases and at J to 0 bases, leaving 5 bases not matched to a gene. The DNA of the CDR3 is TGTGCCAGCAGCTCAGGGGGGGGGTTGAACACTGAAGCTTTCTTT. It translates to CASSSGGGLNTEAFF. Full variable domain (missing parts from reference TRBV7-6 and TRBJ1-1): GAGVSQSPRYKVTKRGQDVALRCDPISGHVSLYWYRQALGQGPEFLTYFNYEAQQDKSGLPNDRFSAERPEGSISTLTIQRTEQRDSAMYRCASSSGGGLNTEAFFGQGTRLTVV.

The sample holds many counts of this clonotype. The chain employs TRBV28 and TRBJ2-7; D is uncertain. Trimming stripped 6 bases from V and 3 bases from J, with 15 bases between. CDR3 length: 14 residues. Germline V CDR1 and CDR2: MDHEN, SYDVKM. CDR3 sequence (DNA): TGTGCCAGCAGCCACCCAAGGCCTATCTACGAGCAGTACTTC. Encoded protein: CASSHPRPIYEQYF.

The gene calls are TRBV10-3 and TRBJ2-5; D gene ambiguous. The V gene's germline CDR1 is ENHRY and CDR2 SYGVKD. V lost 3 bases, J lost 9 bases, and 14 bases lay in between. This CDR3 spans 13 amino acids. In DNA form, the CDR3 reads TGTGCCATCAGTGAAGACCCGCTTGAGGCCCAGTACTTC. Amino acid sequence: CAISEDPLEAQYF.

This clonotype has a count of ten or more. The chain recombines TRBV3-1 with TRBJ2-5; TRBD1 aligns across 9 bases. Looked up from germline, CDR1 is LGHDT and CDR2 is YNNKEL (reference sequence). V lost 0 bases to trimming and J lost 0 bases; unmatched junction nucleotides: 5. This CDR3 is built from 17 residues. Written as DNA, the CDR3 is TGTGCCAGCAGCCAAGAATGGGGGGACAGGGACCAAGAGACCCAGTACTTC. Residues: CASSQEWGDRDQETQYF.

This clonotype came up many times. The chain carries TRBV7-3 and TRBJ1-1; a possible D gene is TRBD1 (5 bases). Germline V gene data show CDR1 as SGHTA and CDR2 as FQGTGA. CDR3 length equals 13 residues. With 4 bases removed from V and 1 base from J, the gap between germline ends came to 7 bases. In DNA, the CDR3 is TGTGCCAGCAGCTCACAGGCGAACACTGAAGCTTTCTTT. Residues: CASSSQANTEAFF.

The chain links TRBV11-2 to TRBJ2-7, with a tentative D call TRBD1 (6 bases). V lost 1 base and J 3 bases, leaving 13 bases between the germline ends. This CDR3 is built from 15 residues. Germline values: CDR1 SGHAT, CDR2 FQNNGV. CDR3 amino acids: CASSLARDTDYEQYF. DNA for the CDR3: TGTGCCAGCAGCTTAGCCCGGGACACCGACTACGAGCAGTACTTC.

This clonotype has ten or more counts. The chain is built from TRBV7-3 and TRBJ2-2; D is uncertain. CDR1 SGHTA and CDR2 FQGTGA come from the germline V gene. The CDR3 spans 15 residues. Trimming took 0 bases from V and 3 from J, leaving 8 bases between them. The CDR3 loop is CASSLTRTDTGELFF. CDR3 nucleotides: TGTGCCAGCAGCTTAACGCGTACGGACACCGGGGAGCTGTTTTTT.

This clonotype was seen many times. The CDR3 DNA sequence: TGTGCCAGCAGATATGGGTATGGCTACACCTTC. This encodes CASRYGYGYTF. V is TRBV13 and J is TRBJ1-2, with unresolved D. Germline V gene data show CDR1 as PRHDT and CDR2 as FYEKMQ (reference sequence). The CDR3 runs 11 residues. The V end was cut by 6 bases, the J end by 5 bases, with 7 bases between.